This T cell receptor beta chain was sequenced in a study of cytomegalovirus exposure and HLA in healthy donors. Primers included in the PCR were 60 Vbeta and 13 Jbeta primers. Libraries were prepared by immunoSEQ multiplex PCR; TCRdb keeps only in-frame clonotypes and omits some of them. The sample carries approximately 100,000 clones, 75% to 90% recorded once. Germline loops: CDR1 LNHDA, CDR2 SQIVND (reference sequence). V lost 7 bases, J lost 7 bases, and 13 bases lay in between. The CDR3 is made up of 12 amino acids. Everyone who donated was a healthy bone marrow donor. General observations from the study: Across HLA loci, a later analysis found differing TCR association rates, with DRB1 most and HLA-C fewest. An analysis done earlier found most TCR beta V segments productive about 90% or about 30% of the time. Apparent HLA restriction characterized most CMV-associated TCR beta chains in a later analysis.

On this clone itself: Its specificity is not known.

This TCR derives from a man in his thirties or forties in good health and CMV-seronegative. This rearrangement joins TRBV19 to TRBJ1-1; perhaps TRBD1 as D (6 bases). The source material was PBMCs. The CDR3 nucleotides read TGTGCCAGTACCAGGGGTGATAATGAAGCTTTCTTT. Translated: CASTRGDNEAFF.